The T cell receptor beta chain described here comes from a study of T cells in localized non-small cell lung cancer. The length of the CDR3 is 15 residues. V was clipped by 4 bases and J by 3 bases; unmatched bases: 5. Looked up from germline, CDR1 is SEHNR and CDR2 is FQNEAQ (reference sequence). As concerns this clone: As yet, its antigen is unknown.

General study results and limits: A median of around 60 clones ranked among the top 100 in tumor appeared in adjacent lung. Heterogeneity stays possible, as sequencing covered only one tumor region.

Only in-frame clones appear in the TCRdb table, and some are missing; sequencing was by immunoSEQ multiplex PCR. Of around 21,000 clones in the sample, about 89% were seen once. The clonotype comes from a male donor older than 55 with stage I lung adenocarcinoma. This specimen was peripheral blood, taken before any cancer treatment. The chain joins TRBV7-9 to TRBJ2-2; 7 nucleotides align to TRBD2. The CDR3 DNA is TGTGCCAGCAGCTGGGGGGGAGTCTACACCGGGGAGCTGTTTTTT. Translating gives CASSWGGVYTGELFF.